Listed below are T cell receptor beta chains from one sample, sequenced in a study of pediatric ulcerative colitis. Clones were read by immunoSEQ multiplex PCR, and TCRdb kept only the in-frame ones, dropping some. The sample includes some 10,000 clones, roughly 80% of them seen just once. Sequencing used gut tissue. The receptor set was obtained from a girl aged 10-17 years who was a control in a study of pediatric ulcerative colitis. Each CDR3 is given with its conserved first and last residue. The D gene is left open where the match is weak. A clone size is listed for some rows: how often the clone was seen (once, few, many), or a class if it is expanded.

clone_size: NA; j_call: TRBJ1-5; d_call: NA; v_call: TRBV15; cdr3_nt: TGTGCCACCAGCAGAGTCAGGGTTGGCAATCAGCCCCAGCATTTT; cdr3_aa: CATSRVRVGNQPQHF
clone_size: NA; j_call: TRBJ2-2; d_call: NA; v_call: TRBV11-3; cdr3_nt: TGTGCCAGCAGCTTAGATACCCCCGGGGAGCTGTTTTTT; cdr3_aa: CASSLDTPGELFF
clone_size: NA; j_call: TRBJ2-2; d_call: NA; v_call: TRBV9; cdr3_nt: TGTGCCAGCAGCGTAGCGGGCGGGGAGCTGTTTTTT; cdr3_aa: CASSVAGGELFF
clone_size: NA; j_call: TRBJ2-5; d_call: TRBD1; v_call: TRBV15; cdr3_nt: TGTGCCACCAGCAGGCGCCAGGGGGACCAAGAGACCCAGTACTTC; cdr3_aa: CATSRRQGDQETQYF
clone_size: NA; j_call: TRBJ2-5; d_call: NA; v_call: TRBV2; cdr3_nt: TGTGCCAGCGGAGGACAAGTAAAAGAGACCCAGTACTTC; cdr3_aa: CASGGQVKETQYF
clone_size: NA; j_call: TRBJ2-3; d_call: TRBD1; v_call: TRBV27; cdr3_nt: TGTGCCAGCAGCCGCGAGGGGACAGGGACTATGACAGATACGCAGTATTTT; cdr3_aa: CASSREGTGTMTDTQYF
clone_size: NA; j_call: TRBJ2-7; d_call: NA; v_call: TRBV25-1; cdr3_nt: TGTGCCAGCAGTGGGTCCTTGGGCCGGGCCGGCTACGAGCAGTACTTC; cdr3_aa: CASSGSLGRAGYEQYF
clone_size: few; j_call: TRBJ1-5; d_call: NA; v_call: TRBV7-9; cdr3_nt: TGTGCCAGCAGCCCCTCCCGGGGTGAAAGCAATCAGCCCCAGCATTTT; cdr3_aa: CASSPSRGESNQPQHF
clone_size: NA; j_call: TRBJ2-2; d_call: NA; v_call: TRBV11-3; cdr3_nt: TGTGCCAGCAGCCATCTGACAGGCTCGAACACCGGGGAGCTGTTTTTT; cdr3_aa: CASSHLTGSNTGELFF
clone_size: NA; j_call: TRBJ1-5; d_call: NA; v_call: TRBV19; cdr3_nt: TGTGCCAGTAGCATGCAGAGGGGAAGCAATCAGCCCCAGCATTTT; cdr3_aa: CASSMQRGSNQPQHF
clone_size: NA; j_call: TRBJ1-2; d_call: NA; v_call: TRBV9; cdr3_nt: TGTGCCAGCAGCGTAGATCGGGGAGGCGGCTACACCTTC; cdr3_aa: CASSVDRGGGYTF
clone_size: NA; j_call: TRBJ2-7; d_call: NA; v_call: TRBV4-2; cdr3_nt: TGTGCCAGCGGCGTGGACTTGGGCTACGAGCAGTACTTC; cdr3_aa: CASGVDLGYEQYF
clone_size: once; j_call: TRBJ1-4; d_call: TRBD1; v_call: TRBV7-8; cdr3_nt: TGTGCCAGCAGCTTAGGACGACAGGGACCTAATGAAAAACTGTTTTTT; cdr3_aa: CASSLGRQGPNEKLFF
clone_size: NA; j_call: TRBJ1-5; d_call: NA; v_call: TRBV1; cdr3_nt: TGCACCAGCGGAGTTCAGCCCCAGCATTTT; cdr3_aa: CTSGVQPQHF
clone_size: NA; j_call: TRBJ2-7; d_call: TRBD1; v_call: TRBV6-1; cdr3_nt: TGTGCCAGCACGAATCCAGGGGGTTGGGGCGAGCAGTACTTC; cdr3_aa: CASTNPGGWGEQYF
clone_size: NA; j_call: TRBJ2-7; d_call: NA; v_call: TRBV11-3; cdr3_nt: TGTGCCAGCAGCCTATCAGGGAGCGGCGAGCAGTACTTC; cdr3_aa: CASSLSGSGEQYF
clone_size: NA; j_call: TRBJ2-1; d_call: TRBD1; v_call: TRBV27; cdr3_nt: TGTGCCAGCAGTACCCGGGACAGGGGGAGCTACAATGAGCAGTTCTTC; cdr3_aa: CASSTRDRGSYNEQFF
clone_size: NA; j_call: TRBJ2-1; d_call: NA; v_call: TRBV4-3; cdr3_nt: TGCGCCAGCAGCCAAGGGGCGCTAGCCATGAATGAGCAGTTCTTC; cdr3_aa: CASSQGALAMNEQFF
clone_size: few; j_call: TRBJ2-4; d_call: TRBD2; v_call: TRBV18; cdr3_nt: TGTGCCAGCTCACCGGCGGCGGGGGGCAAAAACATTCAGTACTTC; cdr3_aa: CASSPAAGGKNIQYF
clone_size: NA; j_call: TRBJ2-1; d_call: NA; v_call: TRBV29-1; cdr3_nt: TGCAGCGTTGCTTTGCAAAGATACAATGAGCAGTTCTTC; cdr3_aa: CSVALQRYNEQFF
clone_size: NA; j_call: TRBJ2-7; d_call: TRBD2; v_call: TRBV18; cdr3_nt: TGTGCCAGCTCACCAGCGGGAGCATTCTACGAGCAGTACTTC; cdr3_aa: CASSPAGAFYEQYF
clone_size: NA; j_call: TRBJ1-5; d_call: NA; v_call: TRBV14; cdr3_nt: TGTGCCAGCAGCCAAGAATATGGCTGGCCCCAGCATTTT; cdr3_aa: CASSQEYGWPQHF